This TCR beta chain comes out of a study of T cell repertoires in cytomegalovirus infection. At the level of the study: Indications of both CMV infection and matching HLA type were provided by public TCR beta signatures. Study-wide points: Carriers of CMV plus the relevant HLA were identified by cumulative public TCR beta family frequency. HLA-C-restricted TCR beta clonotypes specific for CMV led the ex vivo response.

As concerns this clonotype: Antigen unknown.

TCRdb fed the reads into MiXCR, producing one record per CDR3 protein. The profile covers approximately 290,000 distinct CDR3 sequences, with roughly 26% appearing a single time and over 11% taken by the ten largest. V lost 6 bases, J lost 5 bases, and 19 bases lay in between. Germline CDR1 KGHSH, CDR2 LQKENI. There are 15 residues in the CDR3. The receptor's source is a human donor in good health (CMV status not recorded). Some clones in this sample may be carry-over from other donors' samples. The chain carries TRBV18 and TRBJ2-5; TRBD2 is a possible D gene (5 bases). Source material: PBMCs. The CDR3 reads CASSLNGPGMETQYF. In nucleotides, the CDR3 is TGTGCCAGCTCCCTTAATGGCCCGGGGATGGAGACCCAGTACTTC.